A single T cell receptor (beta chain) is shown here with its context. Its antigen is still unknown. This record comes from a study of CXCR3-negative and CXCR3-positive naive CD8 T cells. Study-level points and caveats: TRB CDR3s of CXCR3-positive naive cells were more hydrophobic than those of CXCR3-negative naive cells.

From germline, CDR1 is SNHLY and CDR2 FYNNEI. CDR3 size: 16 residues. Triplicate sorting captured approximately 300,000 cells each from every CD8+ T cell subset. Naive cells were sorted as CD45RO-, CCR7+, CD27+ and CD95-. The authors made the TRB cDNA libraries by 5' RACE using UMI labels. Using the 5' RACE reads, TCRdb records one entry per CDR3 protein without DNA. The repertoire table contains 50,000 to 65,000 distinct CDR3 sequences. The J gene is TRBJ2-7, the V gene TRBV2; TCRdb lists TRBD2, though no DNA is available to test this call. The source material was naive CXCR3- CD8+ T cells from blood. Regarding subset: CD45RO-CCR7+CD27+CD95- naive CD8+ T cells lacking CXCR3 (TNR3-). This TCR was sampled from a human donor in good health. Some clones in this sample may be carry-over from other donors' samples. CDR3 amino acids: CASSDGPGLAGVEQYF.